What follows are 24 T cell receptor beta chains derived from one specimen sequenced in a study of T cell changes during pregnancy in multiple sclerosis. Only in-frame clones appear in the TCRdb table, and some are missing; sequencing was by immunoSEQ multiplex PCR. The table records tens of thousands of clones, 75% to 95% of them present only once. The sample here was peripheral blood, taken in the third trimester of pregnancy. The receptors stem from a female donor in good health, enrolled as a control in a pregnancy study.

The chain links TRBV28 to TRBJ2-3, with D unresolved. CDR1 and CDR2 from the germline V gene are MDHEN and SYDVKM. V lost 7 bases to trimming and J lost 5 bases, with 13 bases between them. The CDR3 covers 13 residues. This chain's CDR3 is CASTQTQGDTQYF. The DNA for the CDR3 is TGTGCCAGCACCCAGACACAAGGAGATACGCAGTATTTT.

This chain joins TRBV18 and TRBJ2-1, with 9 bases matching TRBD1. Germline-derived CDR1 and CDR2 are KGHSH and LQKENI. This CDR3 has 15 residues. Germline trimming cut 5 bases from V and 6 bases from J; bases unmatched to any gene: 8. The CDR3 DNA sequence: TGTGCCAGCTCATCGGGACAGGGAAGAGGCAATGAGCAGTTCTTC. This gives the protein CASSSGQGRGNEQFF.

This rearrangement joins TRBV6-5 to TRBJ1-2, with a tentative D call TRBD1 (6 bases). The germline gives CDR1 MNHEY, CDR2 SVGAGI. The CDR3 runs 13 residues. Trimming removed 6 bases from V and 7 bases from J, with 15 bases in between. CDR3 sequence (DNA): TGTGCCAGCAGGGGGTCAGGGACACTTGGCTACACCTTC. Its protein is CASRGSGTLGYTF.

This chain connects TRBV30 to TRBJ1-6; tentatively, D is TRBD1 (6 bases). Trimming removed 2 bases from V and 8 bases from J, with 10 bases in between. The germline V gene encodes CDR1 GTSNPN and CDR2 SVGIG (reference sequence). The CDR3 loop spans 13 amino acids. CDR3 nucleotides: TGTGCCTGGAGTCAGGGGTGGGATTCACCCCTCCACTTT. It specifies CAWSQGWDSPLHF. Using reference TRBV30 and TRBJ1-6 for the parts outside the CDR3, the full variable domain is SQTIHQWPATLVQPVGSPLSLECTVEGTSNPNLYWYRQAAGRGLQLLFYSVGIGQISSEVPQNLSASRPQDRQFILSSKKLLLSDSGFYLCAWSQGWDSPLHFGNGTRLTVT.

The rearrangement uses TRBV7-2 and TRBJ2-1; TRBD2 matches at 8 bases. The V and J ends lost 2 bases and 4 bases, in that order; junction bases with no gene match: 4. The CDR3 runs 15 residues. CDR1 SGHTA and CDR2 FQGNSA come from the germline V gene. The CDR3 region has the DNA TGTGCCAGCAGCTTACGCGGGGGGCTTTACAATGAGCAGTTCTTC. Its translation is CASSLRGGLYNEQFF.

V usage is TRBV4-1 and J usage is TRBJ1-4; D may be TRBD1 (5 bases). CDR3 length: 15 amino acids. Trimming took off 1 base at V and 7 bases at J, with 13 bases between the two ends. In germline, CDR1 is MGHRA, CDR2 YSYEKL. The CDR3 DNA follows: TGCGCCAGCAGCCAAGGGATCCAGGGCGGTGAAAAACTGTTTTTT. Protein product: CASSQGIQGGEKLFF.

This clone has a handful of counts. V gene TRBV6-4 combines with J gene TRBJ2-6; D gene unclear. Trimming took off 6 bases at V and 0 bases at J, with 15 bases between the two ends. CDR1 is MRHNA, CDR2 SNTAGT, per germline. The CDR3 covers 17 residues. CDR3 nucleotides: TGTGCCAGCAGCCAGGCCGCTCCCCCCTCTGGGGCCAACGTCCTGACTTTC. Its protein product is CASSQAAPPSGANVLTF.

CDR3 amino acids: CASSPLGGTEAFF. The CDR3 DNA is TGCGCCAGCAGCCCTTTGGGGGGCACTGAAGCTTTCTTT. V is TRBV4-1 and J is TRBJ1-1; D perhaps matches TRBD1 (5 bases). Trimming stripped 4 bases from V and 4 bases from J, with 10 bases between. The CDR3 extends over 13 amino acids. Germline lookup yields CDR1 MGHRA and CDR2 YSYEKL.

The genes are TRBV6-1 and TRBJ2-2, with a tentative D call TRBD1 (6 bases). Trimming removed 10 bases from V and 5 bases from J, with 17 bases in between. The CDR3 has 14 amino acids. CDR1 is MNHNS, CDR2 SASEGT, per germline. In nucleotides, the CDR3 is TGTGCCACCCACAGGGCGCCCGGGACCGGGGAGCTGTTTTTT. This gives the protein CATHRAPGTGELFF.

This chain uses TRBV7-2 with TRBJ2-3; D is unresolved. The CDR3 runs to 14 residues. V shed 1 base and J shed 3 bases, with 8 bases lying between them. CDR1 and CDR2 from the germline V gene are SGHTA and FQGNSA. The CDR3 bases are TGTGCCAGCAGCTTAGTTGCGGTGACAGATACGCAGTATTTT. This gives the protein CASSLVAVTDTQYF.

This sequence joins TRBV5-1 and TRBJ2-7; a possible D gene is TRBD2 (6 bases). The CDR3 consists of 16 residues. Looked up from germline, CDR1 is SGHRS and CDR2 is YFSETQ. Trimming left V 0 bases short and J 0 bases short, with 13 bases between. The chain's CDR3 is CASSLAWGDSSYEQYF. Written as DNA, the CDR3 is TGCGCCAGCAGCTTGGCCTGGGGGGATAGCTCCTACGAGCAGTACTTC.

This clone was recorded once. The chain couples TRBV7-9 to TRBJ2-5, with D uncertain. The germline V gene encodes CDR1 SEHNR and CDR2 FQNEAQ (reference sequence). With 0 bases removed from V and 0 bases from J, the gap between germline ends came to 11 bases. The CDR3 totals 16 residues. CDR3 nucleotides: TGTGCCAGCAGCTTAGCGGCAGCTAGGTACCAAGAGACCCAGTACTTC. It encodes CASSLAAARYQETQYF.

The gene calls are TRBV18 and TRBJ2-1; 14 bases match TRBD2. The CDR3 extends over 16 amino acids. V was clipped by 3 bases and J by 2 bases; unmatched bases: 0. CDR1 is KGHSH and CDR2 is LQKENI in the germline V gene. CDR3 loop: CASSPGLAGAYNEQFF. CDR3 nucleotides: TGTGCCAGCTCACCGGGACTAGCGGGAGCCTACAATGAGCAGTTCTTC.

The chain uses TRBV2 and TRBJ2-3, with TRBD2 matching 10 bases. Per the germline V gene, CDR1 is SNHLY and CDR2 is FYNNEI. V was clipped by 10 bases and J by 2 bases; unmatched bases: 9. The CDR3 runs 15 residues. Here the CDR3 reads CATGGSGGVTDTQYF. For the CDR3, the DNA is TGTGCCACCGGTGGCAGCGGGGGGGTCACAGATACGCAGTATTTT.

The J gene is TRBJ2-7, the V gene TRBV13; TRBD1 matches 9 bases. Trimming took 4 bases from V and 4 from J; bases not matched to a gene: 2. There are 13 residues in the CDR3. Germline lookup yields CDR1 PRHDT and CDR2 FYEKMQ (reference sequence). The CDR3 bases are TGTGCCAGCAGCTCGGGGACAGGGTACGAGCAGTACTTC. Its protein is CASSSGTGYEQYF.

The rearrangement links TRBV7-7 to TRBJ2-7; the D gene is possibly TRBD1 (5 bases). Germline V gene sequence: CDR1 SSHAT, CDR2 FNYEAQ (reference sequence). The germline V and J ends were trimmed by 2 bases and 5 bases, with 13 bases remaining between them. There are 14 residues in the CDR3. The CDR3 bases are TGTGCCAGCAGCTTAACCCCCTTCAGGGACGAGCAGTACTTC. This gives the protein CASSLTPFRDEQYF.

The chain combines TRBV11-3 with TRBJ2-1, with 7 bases fitting TRBD1. After removal of 8 bases from V and 4 bases from J, the junction contained 8 bases not matched to a gene. This CDR3 spans 14 amino acids. Germline loops: CDR1 SGHNT, CDR2 YENEEA. The CDR3 sequence is CASQQGSEYNEQFF. DNA for the CDR3: TGTGCCAGCCAACAGGGGAGCGAGTACAATGAGCAGTTCTTC.

J is TRBJ2-5 and V is TRBV27; D remains unclear. This CDR3 is built from 14 residues. V was cut by 2 bases and J by 0 bases, with 7 bases left in between. Germline V lookup: CDR1 MNHEY, CDR2 SMNVEV (reference sequence). The CDR3 region has the DNA TGTGCCAGCAGTTTAAAGCCTAACCAAGAGACCCAGTACTTC. Amino acids: CASSLKPNQETQYF.

This clone was seen once. The chain uses TRBV6-5 and TRBJ2-7; the match to TRBD1 covers 7 bases. From germline, CDR1 is MNHEY and CDR2 SVGAGI. The CDR3 consists of 15 residues. Losses at the gene ends were 2 bases for V and 3 bases for J; bases not matched to a gene: 7. This CDR3 reads CASSYAGTEIYEQYF. CDR3 bases: TGTGCCAGCAGTTACGCCGGGACAGAAATCTACGAGCAGTACTTC.

The rearrangement uses TRBV11-2 and TRBJ1-2, with a weak D call TRBD1 (5 bases). Germline values: CDR1 SGHAT, CDR2 FQNNGV. Between the trimmed V and J ends, which lost 0 bases and 8 bases, there was a span of 16 bases. This CDR3 spans 15 amino acids. In nucleotides, the CDR3 is TGTGCCAGCAGCTTAGATCCTGGGAGGGGAGGAGGCTACACCTTC. Its translation is CASSLDPGRGGGYTF.

The chain links TRBV7-9 to TRBJ1-4; D possibly corresponds to TRBD1 (6 bases). Trimming shortened V by 5 bases and J by 14 bases, and 15 bases separated the two germline ends. CDR1 SEHNR and CDR2 FQNEAQ come from the germline V gene (reference sequence). CDR3 length: 12 residues. The CDR3, as DNA: TGTGCCAGCAGCCAGGCCGGGACAATTCTGTTTTTT. Translation: CASSQAGTILFF. The variable domain in full, with the rest retrieved from reference TRBV7-9 and TRBJ1-4, is DTGVSQNPRHKITKRGQNVTFRCDPISEHNRLYWYRQTLGQGPEFLTYFQNEAQLEKSRLLSDRFSAERPKGSFSTLEIQRTEQGDSAMYLCASSQAGTILFFGSGTQLSVL.

The V call is TRBV11-1, the J call TRBJ1-2; a weak D match, TRBD1 (5 bases). The CDR3 covers 14 residues. The V and J ends lost 2 bases and 7 bases respectively, with 14 bases between them. Germline V lookup: CDR1 SGHAT, CDR2 FQDESV (reference sequence). CDR3: CASSLWTLPFGYTF. In DNA, the CDR3 is TGTGCCAGCAGCTTATGGACACTCCCCTTTGGCTACACCTTC.

This rearrangement joins TRBV6-5 to TRBJ2-5, with 10 bases matching TRBD2. The CDR3 covers 15 residues. Trimming cost V 6 bases and J 1 base; bases outside gene matches: 5. Germline lookup yields CDR1 MNHEY and CDR2 SVGAGI. The CDR3 loop reads CASRKLAGRQETQYF. In DNA, the CDR3 is TGTGCCAGCAGGAAACTAGCGGGGCGCCAAGAGACCCAGTACTTC.

The chain is built from TRBV6-1 and TRBJ2-5; tentative D call: TRBD2 (5 bases). The germline CDR1 and CDR2 sequences are MNHNS and SASEGT. Trimming took off 4 bases at V and 0 bases at J, with 15 bases between the two ends. This CDR3 contains 16 residues. CDR3: CASSAAGRSYQETQYF. The CDR3 DNA is TGTGCCAGCAGTGCGGCGGGCCGCTCGTACCAAGAGACCCAGTACTTC.